The 6 T cell receptor beta chains listed next were all sequenced from one sample in a study of T-cell reconstitution after alpha-beta-depleted transplantation in children. Library preparation (for TCRbeta) was performed with unique molecular identifiers. TCRdb re-called the PCR reads through MiXCR, storing one row per CDR3 protein. The table has roughly 300,000 distinct CDR3 sequences, about 9.4% seen once. The sample here was PBMCs from the stem cell graft donor, taken from the stem cell graft. These receptors came from a human donor who donated a stem cell graft to a child with acute lymphoblastic leukemia.

Turning to this clonotype: One end of the junction fails to match germline, which may point to a read error. This rearrangement joins TRBV6-2 or TRBV6-3 to TRBJ2-4, with 9 bases fitting TRBD1. Germline CDR1 and CDR2: MNHEY and SVGEGT. The CDR3 loop spans 16 amino acids. CDR3 in DNA: TGTGCCAGCAGTCCTTACCCACAGGGGGCCAAAAACATGCAGTACTTC. This gives the protein CASSPYPQGAKNMQYF.

The chain carries TRBV20-1 and TRBJ2-7; 7 nucleotides align to TRBD2. CDR3 length: 14 residues. V lost 0 bases and J lost 2; bases outside the gene matches: 4. Germline values: CDR1 DFQATT, CDR2 SNEGSKA (reference sequence). Here the CDR3 reads CSARDGAGAYEQYF. The CDR3 DNA sequence: TGCAGTGCTAGAGATGGGGCGGGAGCCTACGAGCAGTACTTC.

The CDR3 coding sequence is TGTGCCAGCAGCTTAGGACTAGCGGGAATTTCCTACAATGAGCAGTTCTTC. The encoded protein is CASSLGLAGISYNEQFF. The chain is built from TRBV11-2 and TRBJ2-1; 11 nucleotides line up with TRBD2. Germline CDR1 and CDR2: SGHAT and FQNNGV. The CDR3 is 17 amino acids. J lost 1 base, V lost 1 base, and 3 bases had no gene match.

This clonotype came up a few times. The chain couples TRBV30 to TRBJ2-1; D gene ambiguous. Trimming took off 0 bases at V and 8 bases at J, with 5 bases between the two ends. CDR3 length equals 11 residues. The germline V gene has CDR1 GTSNPN and CDR2 SVGIG (reference sequence). The CDR3 reads CAWSVIHEQFF. The CDR3 region has the DNA TGTGCCTGGAGTGTTATCCATGAGCAGTTCTTC.

This clonotype was counted only a few times. This chain uses TRBV28 with TRBJ2-7; 9 nucleotides align to TRBD1. V was pared by 5 bases and J by 5 bases, with 7 bases of the junction left unmatched. The CDR3 has 14 amino acids. Germline-derived CDR1 and CDR2 are MDHEN and SYDVKM. CDR3 bases: TGTGCCAGCAGTCCCCGGACAGGGGCGGACGAGCAGTACTTC. Protein sequence: CASSPRTGADEQYF.

This clonotype appeared many times. V usage is TRBV12-3 or TRBV12-4 and J usage is TRBJ1-1; D uncertain. The CDR3 has 14 residues. Trimming stripped 8 bases from V and 4 bases from J, with 17 bases between. Here the CDR3 DNA reads TGTGCCAGCGGAATACATCGCGGCGGCACTGAAGCTTTCTTT. Protein product: CASGIHRGGTEAFF.